This T cell receptor (beta chain) was retrieved from a study of identical twins. V gave up 7 bases and J gave up 12 bases, with 25 bases separating them. The CDR3 has 15 residues. Germline CDR1 MNHEY, CDR2 SVGEGT. Only healthy Caucasians were enrolled as donors. TCRdb re-derived calls from the 5' RACE reads in MiXCR, one entry per CDR3 protein. The sample lists approximately 410,000 distinct CDR3 sequences; about 18% were seen once. Sequencing was carried out using naive T cells sorted from blood. This receptor was taken from a man in his forties or fifties in good health. The rearrangement links TRBV6-2 or TRBV6-3 to TRBJ2-1; unclear D gene. DNA of the CDR3: TGTGCCAGCACCAAAATTAAGACACCACACCAAGGGCAGTTCTTC. The encoded protein is CASTKIKTPHQGQFF.